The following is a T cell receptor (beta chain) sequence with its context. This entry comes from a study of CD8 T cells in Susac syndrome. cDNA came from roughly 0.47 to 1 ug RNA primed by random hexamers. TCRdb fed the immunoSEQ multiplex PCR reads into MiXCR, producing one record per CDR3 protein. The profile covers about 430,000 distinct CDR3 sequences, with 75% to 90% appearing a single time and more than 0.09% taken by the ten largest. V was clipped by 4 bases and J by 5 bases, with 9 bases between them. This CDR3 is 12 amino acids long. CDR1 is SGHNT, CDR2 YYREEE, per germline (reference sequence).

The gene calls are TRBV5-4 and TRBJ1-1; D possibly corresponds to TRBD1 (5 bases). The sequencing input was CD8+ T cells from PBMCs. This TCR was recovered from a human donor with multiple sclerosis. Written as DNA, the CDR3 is TGTGCCAGCAGCCCGTGGGGGACTGAAGCTTTCTTT. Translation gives CASSPWGTEAFF. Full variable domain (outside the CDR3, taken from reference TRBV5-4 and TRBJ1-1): ETGVTQSPTHLIKTRGQQVTLRCSSQSGHNTVSWYQQALGQGPQFIFQYYREEENGRGNFPPRFSGLQFPNYSSELNVNALELDDSALYLCASSPWGTEAFFGQGTRLTVV.